The 23 T cell receptor beta chains in this list originate from one sample, sequenced in a study of cytomegalovirus exposure and HLA in healthy donors. Assay used: immunoSEQ multiplex PCR; TCRdb lists only in-frame clones, some missing. The sample carries 100,000 to 150,000 clones, about 89% recorded once. Material for sequencing was PBMCs. The receptors shown here come from a young woman in good health and CMV-seronegative.

The chain carries TRBV2 and TRBJ2-7; 10 bases align to TRBD2. Germline CDR1 and CDR2: SNHLY and FYNNEI. The CDR3 runs to 16 residues. Trimming removed 1 base from V and 6 bases from J; junction bases left unmatched: 9. The CDR3 sequence is CASSEGYGAGGREQYF. The CDR3 DNA is TGTGCCAGCAGTGAAGGGTACGGAGCGGGAGGGCGCGAGCAGTACTTC.

This chain uses TRBV19 with TRBJ2-1, with 10 bases lining up with TRBD2. J lost 10 bases, V lost 1 base, and 10 bases had no gene match. There are 16 residues in the CDR3. The V gene's germline CDR1 is LNHDA and CDR2 SQIVND (reference sequence). CDR3: CASSIGSGRGLGEQFF. CDR3 nucleotides: TGTGCCAGTAGTATAGGGAGCGGGAGGGGGTTGGGGGAGCAGTTCTTC.

The chain employs TRBV27 and TRBJ2-7; TRBD1 matches 9 bases. Germline CDR1 reads MNHEY; CDR2 reads SMNVEV (reference sequence). V gave up 6 bases and J gave up 4 bases; unmatched junction bases: 7. The CDR3 spans 14 residues. Here the CDR3 reads CASSQNRGRYEQYF. The CDR3, as DNA: TGTGCCAGCAGCCAAAACAGGGGGCGATACGAGCAGTACTTC.

This clone was counted only a few times. The chain employs TRBV19 and TRBJ2-7; D is possibly TRBD2 (6 bases). Germline V gives CDR1 LNHDA, CDR2 SQIVND (reference sequence). This CDR3 has 17 residues. The V gene lost 5 bases and the J gene lost 0 bases, with 20 bases spanning the gap. CDR3: CASSWAGLAQSSYEQYF. CDR3 bases: TGTGCCAGTAGTTGGGCAGGCCTAGCGCAAAGCTCCTACGAGCAGTACTTC. Combining the CDR3 with reference TRBV19 and TRBJ2-7 gives the whole variable domain DGGITQSPKYLFRKEGQNVTLSCEQNLNHDAMYWYRQDPGQGLRLIYYSQIVNDFQKGDIAEGYSVSREKKESFPLTVTSAQKNPTAFYLCASSWAGLAQSSYEQYFGPGTRLTVT.

The chain combines TRBV7-9 with TRBJ1-4, with TRBD1 matching over 9 bases. The CDR3 consists of 14 residues. Germline V CDR1 and CDR2: SEHNR, FQNEAQ (reference sequence). The J segment lost 8 bases and the V segment lost 5 bases, leaving 6 bases of the junction unmatched. The CDR3 bases are TGTGCCAGCAGCAGGACAGGGGATCACGAAAAACTGTTTTTT. Its translation is CASSRTGDHEKLFF.

The V gene is TRBV7-9, the J gene TRBJ2-3; the match to TRBD2 covers 8 bases. J gave up 4 bases and V 2 bases, and 11 bases lay outside the gene matches. The CDR3 loop spans 17 amino acids. The germline V gene has CDR1 SEHNR and CDR2 FQNEAQ (reference sequence). For the CDR3, the DNA is TGTGCCAGCAGCTTAAGGGGACTAGATCCGGGCGCAGATACGCAGTATTTT. It yields the protein CASSLRGLDPGADTQYF.

The chain has TRBV4-2 and TRBJ1-3; D is undetermined. Germline V CDR1 and CDR2: LGHNA, YNFKEQ. Trimming took off 0 bases at V and 0 bases at J, with 9 bases between the two ends. This CDR3 region has 16 residues. CDR3 loop: CASSQERVDSGNTIYF. CDR3 DNA: TGTGCCAGCAGCCAAGAGCGGGTTGACTCTGGAAACACCATATATTTT.

V and J are TRBV2 and TRBJ2-7; TRBD1 agrees at 12 bases. The CDR3 totals 16 residues. The ends lost 6 bases at V and 4 bases at J; junction bases unmatched: 10. Germline V gene data show CDR1 as SNHLY and CDR2 as FYNNEI. CDR3 region: CASSRPGGQGAYEQYF. As DNA, the CDR3 is TGTGCCAGCAGCAGGCCGGGGGGACAGGGGGCTTACGAGCAGTACTTC.

The chain recombines TRBV29-1 with TRBJ2-7; 7 positions match TRBD1. The J segment lost 3 bases and the V segment lost 2 bases, leaving 10 bases of the junction unmatched. The CDR3 loop spans 15 amino acids. Per the germline V gene, CDR1 is SQVTM and CDR2 is ANQGSEA. For the CDR3, the DNA is TGCAGCGTTGAAACACCCGGGACAGAGGACTACGAGCAGTACTTC. This sequence encodes CSVETPGTEDYEQYF.

This clone has only a few counts. The chain couples TRBV11-2 to TRBJ2-1; the match to TRBD2 covers 15 bases. The germline V gene has CDR1 SGHAT and CDR2 FQNNGV. This CDR3 region has 14 residues. V lost 4 bases and J lost 10; bases outside the gene matches: 2. The CDR3 region is CASSSGTSGREQFF. In DNA form, the CDR3 reads TGTGCCAGCAGCTCGGGGACTAGCGGGAGGGAGCAGTTCTTC. The variable domain in full, completed from reference TRBV11-2 and TRBJ2-1, reads EAGVAQSPRYKIIEKRQSVAFWCNPISGHATLYWYQQILGQGPKLLIQFQNNGVVDDSQLPKDRFSAERLKGVDSTLKIQPAKLEDSAVYLCASSSGTSGREQFFGPGTRLTVL.

The chain combines TRBV7-9 with TRBJ2-5, with D perhaps TRBD2 (6 bases). Germline-derived CDR1 and CDR2 are SEHNR and FQNEAQ (reference sequence). The V and J ends lost 1 base and 2 bases respectively, with 23 bases between them. The CDR3 is 19 amino acids. CDR3 in DNA: TGTGCCAGCAGCTTAGAGTTCGGGAGCGAGGGAGGAGGACAAGAGACCCAGTACTTC. This translates into CASSLEFGSEGGGQETQYF.

The rearrangement uses TRBV19 and TRBJ2-1, with a tentative D call TRBD2 (6 bases). Germline CDR1 and CDR2: LNHDA and SQIVND (reference sequence). The germline V and J ends were trimmed by 5 bases and 3 bases, with 11 bases remaining between them. The CDR3 extends over 14 amino acids. The CDR3 DNA follows: TGTGCCAGTAGTCCCCGGGACTTCTACAATGAGCAGTTCTTC. Protein: CASSPRDFYNEQFF.

The chain employs TRBV30 and TRBJ2-7; TRBD1 matches at 8 bases. The CDR3 runs to 12 residues. The germline V gene encodes CDR1 GTSNPN and CDR2 SVGIG (reference sequence). Germline trimming cut 1 base from V and 5 bases from J; bases unmatched to any gene: 1. DNA for the CDR3: TGTGCCTGGAGTGGCAGGGGGCACGAGCAGTACTTC. Residues: CAWSGRGHEQYF.

The chain employs TRBV30 and TRBJ2-7, with 8 positions matching TRBD2. CDR3 length: 14 residues. The V segment lost 5 bases and the J segment 5 bases; nucleotides outside the gene matches: 11. Germline CDR1 is GTSNPN and CDR2 is SVGIG (reference sequence). The CDR3 here is CAWADAGTSNEQYF. CDR3 in DNA: TGTGCCTGGGCCGACGCCGGGACTAGTAACGAGCAGTACTTC.

The chain couples TRBV18 to TRBJ1-3; possibly TRBD1 for D (5 bases). From germline, CDR1 is KGHSH and CDR2 LQKENI. V was clipped by 0 bases and J by 4 bases, with 10 bases between them. The CDR3 totals 15 residues. The CDR3: CASSPPLTAGNTIYF. In DNA form, the CDR3 reads TGTGCCAGCTCACCACCGTTGACAGCCGGAAACACCATATATTTT.

The chain uses TRBV6-5 and TRBJ2-7, with TRBD2 identical over 13 bases. The germline gives CDR1 MNHEY, CDR2 SVGAGI. The CDR3 runs to 14 residues. V was pared by 6 bases and J by 6 bases, with 5 bases of the junction left unmatched. The CDR3 nucleotides are TGTGCCAGCAGCGGACTAGCGGGAGTACGCGAGCAGTACTTC. Protein sequence: CASSGLAGVREQYF.

V and J are TRBV28 and TRBJ2-1, with 7 bases matching TRBD1. V shed 5 bases, J shed 0 bases, and the junction held 10 bases outside the gene matches. Germline V gene data show CDR1 as MDHEN and CDR2 as SYDVKM. The CDR3 totals 17 residues. CDR3: CASSPRTGRSSYNEQFF. The CDR3 DNA reads TGTGCCAGCAGTCCACGGACAGGCCGAAGCTCCTACAATGAGCAGTTCTTC.

This clone has a single count. V and J are TRBV28 and TRBJ2-1, with 7 bases that match TRBD2. The CDR3 is 14 amino acids. The germline CDR1 and CDR2 sequences are MDHEN and SYDVKM. J gave up 5 bases and V 10 bases, and 11 bases lay outside the gene matches. The chain's CDR3 is CATEEGGGHNEQFF. In DNA, the CDR3 is TGTGCCACAGAGGAAGGCGGGGGACACAATGAGCAGTTCTTC.

This chain joins TRBV5-4 and TRBJ2-3; a weak D match, TRBD2 (6 bases). The length of the CDR3 is 16 residues. Deletions cut 0 bases from V and 4 bases from J, with 15 bases between. CDR1 is SGHNT, CDR2 YYREEE, per germline (reference sequence). The CDR3, as DNA: TGTGCCAGCAGCTTGGACGCCGGGAGTGGCTCAGATACGCAGTATTTT. Translation gives CASSLDAGSGSDTQYF.

The chain carries TRBV21-1 and TRBJ2-3; TRBD2 is the table's D call, not checked against the DNA. TRBV21-1 corresponds to a pseudogene. The CDR3 length is 16 residues. CDR3 in amino acids: CASSKEYSGRSDTQYF. In DNA, the CDR3 is TGTGCCAGCAGCAAAGAGTATAGCGGGAGGTCAGATACGCAGTATTTT.

The chain uses TRBV12-5 and TRBJ1-2; 7 bases fit TRBD1. The germline gives CDR1 LGHNT, CDR2 FRNRAP. The CDR3 loop spans 15 amino acids. With 1 base clipped from V and 3 bases from J, the junction kept 5 bases outside the gene matches. The CDR3 coding sequence is TGTGCTAGTGGTTTGGCCGGGACAGCTTACTATGGCTACACCTTC. It is translated as CASGLAGTAYYGYTF.

This chain connects TRBV9 to TRBJ1-2, with a possible D match to TRBD1 (5 bases). Germline lookup yields CDR1 SGDLS and CDR2 YYNGEE. This CDR3 spans 15 amino acids. Trimming removed 2 bases from V and 1 base from J, with 12 bases in between. The CDR3 region is CASSVGGDGNYGYTF. CDR3 bases: TGTGCCAGCAGCGTTGGAGGGGACGGTAACTATGGCTACACCTTC.

The chain combines TRBV7-3 with TRBJ1-1; 8 bases are a match to TRBD1. The J segment lost 1 base and the V segment lost 5 bases, leaving 6 bases of the junction unmatched. This CDR3 spans 15 amino acids. Germline assignment: CDR1 SGHTA and CDR2 FQGTGA. Here the CDR3 DNA reads TGTGCCAGCAGCCTTGATGGACAGGGGAACACTGAAGCTTTCTTT. It specifies CASSLDGQGNTEAFF. Filled out from reference TRBV7-3 and TRBJ1-1, the complete variable domain reads GAGVSQTPSNKVTEKGKYVELRCDPISGHTALYWYRQSLGQGPEFLIYFQGTGAADDSGLPNDRFFAVRPEGSVSTLKIQRTERGDSAVYLCASSLDGQGNTEAFFGQGTRLTVV.